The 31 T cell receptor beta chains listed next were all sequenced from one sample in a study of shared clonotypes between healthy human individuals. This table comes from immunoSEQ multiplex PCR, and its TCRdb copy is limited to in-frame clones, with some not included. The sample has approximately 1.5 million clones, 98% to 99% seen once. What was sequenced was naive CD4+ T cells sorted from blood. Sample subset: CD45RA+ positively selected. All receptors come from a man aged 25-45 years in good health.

CDR3 loop: CASSPTSDYEQYF. The CDR3 DNA reads as TGTGCCAGCAGCCCTACTAGCGACTACGAGCAGTACTTC. The V gene is TRBV28, the J gene TRBJ2-7; 7 bases align to TRBD2. The CDR3 totals 13 residues. Germline-derived CDR1 and CDR2 are MDHEN and SYDVKM. The V gene end was trimmed by 6 bases and the J gene end by 3 bases; junction bases not matched to a gene: 5.

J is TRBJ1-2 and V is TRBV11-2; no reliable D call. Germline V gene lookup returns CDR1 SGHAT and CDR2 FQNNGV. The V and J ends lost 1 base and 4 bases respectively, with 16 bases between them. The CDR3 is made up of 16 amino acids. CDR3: CASSLVPGREGYGYTF. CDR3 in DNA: TGTGCCAGCAGCTTAGTCCCCGGACGGGAGGGCTATGGCTACACCTTC.

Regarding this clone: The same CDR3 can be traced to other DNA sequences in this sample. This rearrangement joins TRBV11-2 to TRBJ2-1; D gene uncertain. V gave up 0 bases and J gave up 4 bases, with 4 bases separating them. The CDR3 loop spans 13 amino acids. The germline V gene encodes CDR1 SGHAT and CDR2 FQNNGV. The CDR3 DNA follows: TGTGCCAGCAGCTTAGACTCTTACAATGAGCAGTTCTTC. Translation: CASSLDSYNEQFF. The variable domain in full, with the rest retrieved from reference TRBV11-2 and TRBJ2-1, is EAGVAQSPRYKIIEKRQSVAFWCNPISGHATLYWYQQILGQGPKLLIQFQNNGVVDDSQLPKDRFSAERLKGVDSTLKIQPAKLEDSAVYLCASSLDSYNEQFFGPGTRLTVL.

The DNA for the CDR3 is TGTGCCAGCAGCCACCCTAGCGGGAGAGGGGACGAGCAGTACTTC. Its translation: CASSHPSGRGDEQYF. V is TRBV5-4 and J is TRBJ2-7; 10 positions match TRBD2. The J segment lost 5 bases and the V segment lost 4 bases, leaving 9 bases of the junction unmatched. CDR1 is SGHNT, CDR2 YYREEE, per germline (reference sequence). This CDR3 comprises 15 residues.

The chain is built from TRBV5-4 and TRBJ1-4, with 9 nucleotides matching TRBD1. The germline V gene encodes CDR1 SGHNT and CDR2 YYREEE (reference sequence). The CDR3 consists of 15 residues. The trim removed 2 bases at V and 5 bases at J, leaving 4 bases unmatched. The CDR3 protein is CASSLQGALNEKLFF. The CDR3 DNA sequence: TGTGCCAGCAGCTTACAGGGGGCGTTGAATGAAAAACTGTTTTTT.

The CDR3 is CASSLRQAGVEQYF. Here the CDR3 DNA reads TGTGCCAGCAGCTTAAGACAGGCAGGGGTCGAGCAGTACTTC. This chain links TRBV5-6 with TRBJ2-7, with a weak D call TRBD1 (6 bases). CDR1 SGHDT and CDR2 YYEEEE come from the germline V gene. The CDR3 totals 14 residues. V shed 2 bases and J shed 6 bases, with 15 bases lying between them.

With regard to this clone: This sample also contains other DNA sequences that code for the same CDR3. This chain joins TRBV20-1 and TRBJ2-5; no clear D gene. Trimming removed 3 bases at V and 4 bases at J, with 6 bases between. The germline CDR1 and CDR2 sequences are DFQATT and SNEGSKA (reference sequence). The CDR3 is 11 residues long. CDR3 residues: CSASLLETQYF. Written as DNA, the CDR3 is TGCAGTGCTAGTCTGTTAGAGACCCAGTACTTC.

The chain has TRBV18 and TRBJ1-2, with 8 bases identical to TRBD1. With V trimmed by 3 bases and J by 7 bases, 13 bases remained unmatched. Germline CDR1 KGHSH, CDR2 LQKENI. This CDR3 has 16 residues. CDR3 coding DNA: TGTGCCAGCTCACCCTTCCGCGCGGGACAGGCCTCTGGCTACACCTTC. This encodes CASSPFRAGQASGYTF.

The DNA of the CDR3 is TGTGCCAGCAGTGATTTGCGGAACACTGAAGCTTTCTTT. It yields the protein CASSDLRNTEAFF. The genes are TRBV2 and TRBJ1-1; no definite D call. The V gene's germline CDR1 is SNHLY and CDR2 FYNNEI. V gave up 3 bases and J gave up 1 base, with 6 bases separating them. CDR3 length equals 13 residues.

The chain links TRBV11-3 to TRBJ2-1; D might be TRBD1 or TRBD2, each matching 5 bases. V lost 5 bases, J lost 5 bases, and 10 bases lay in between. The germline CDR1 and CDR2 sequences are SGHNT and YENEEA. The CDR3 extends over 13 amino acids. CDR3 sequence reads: CASSVGPHNEQFF. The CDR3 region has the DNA TGTGCCAGCAGCGTGGGACCACACAATGAGCAGTTCTTC.

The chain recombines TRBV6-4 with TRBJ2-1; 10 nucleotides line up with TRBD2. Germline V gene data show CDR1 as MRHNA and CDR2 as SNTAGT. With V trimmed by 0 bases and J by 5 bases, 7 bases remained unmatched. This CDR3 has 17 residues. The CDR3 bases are TGTGCCAGCAGTGACTCGATAAGCGGGAGGGCCCACAATGAGCAGTTCTTC. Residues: CASSDSISGRAHNEQFF.

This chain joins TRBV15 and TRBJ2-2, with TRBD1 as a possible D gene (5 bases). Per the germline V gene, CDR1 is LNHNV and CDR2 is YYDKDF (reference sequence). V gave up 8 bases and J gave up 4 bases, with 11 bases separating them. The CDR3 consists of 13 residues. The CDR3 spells CATRYRSTGELFF. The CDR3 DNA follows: TGTGCCACCCGTTACAGGAGCACCGGGGAGCTGTTTTTT. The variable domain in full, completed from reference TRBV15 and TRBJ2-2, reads DAMVIQNPRYQVTQFGKPVTLSCSQTLNHNVMYWYQQKSSQAPKLLFHYYDKDFNNEADTPDNFQSRRPNTSFCFLDIRSPGLGDTAMYLCATRYRSTGELFFGEGSRLTVL.

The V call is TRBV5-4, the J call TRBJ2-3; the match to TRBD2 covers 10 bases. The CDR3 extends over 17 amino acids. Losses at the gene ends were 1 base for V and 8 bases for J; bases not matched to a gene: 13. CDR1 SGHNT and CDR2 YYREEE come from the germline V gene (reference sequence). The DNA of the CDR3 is TGTGCCAGCAGCTTGTTGGGTAGCGGGAGGACGGGGGGTACGCAGTATTTT. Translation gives CASSLLGSGRTGGTQYF. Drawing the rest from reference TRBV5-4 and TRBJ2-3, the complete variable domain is ETGVTQSPTHLIKTRGQQVTLRCSSQSGHNTVSWYQQALGQGPQFIFQYYREEENGRGNFPPRFSGLQFPNYSSELNVNALELDDSALYLCASSLLGSGRTGGTQYFGPGTRLTVL.

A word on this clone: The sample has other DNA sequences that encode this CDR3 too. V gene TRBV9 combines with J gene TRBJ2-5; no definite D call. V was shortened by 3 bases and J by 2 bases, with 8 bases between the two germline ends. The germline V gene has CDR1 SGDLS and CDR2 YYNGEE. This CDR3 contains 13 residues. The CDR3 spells CASSARPQETQYF. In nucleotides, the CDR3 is TGTGCCAGCAGCGCAAGACCGCAAGAGACCCAGTACTTC.

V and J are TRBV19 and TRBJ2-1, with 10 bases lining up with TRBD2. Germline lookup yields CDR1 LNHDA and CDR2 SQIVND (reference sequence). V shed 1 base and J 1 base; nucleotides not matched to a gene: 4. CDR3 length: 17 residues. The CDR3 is CASSIAPLAGSYNEQFF. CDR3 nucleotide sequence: TGTGCCAGTAGTATAGCCCCACTAGCGGGATCCTACAATGAGCAGTTCTTC.

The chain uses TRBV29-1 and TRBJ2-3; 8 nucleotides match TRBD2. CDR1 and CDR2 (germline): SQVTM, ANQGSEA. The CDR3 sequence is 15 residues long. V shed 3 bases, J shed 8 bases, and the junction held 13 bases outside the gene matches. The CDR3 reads CSVDARGQAGATQYF. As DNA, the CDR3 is TGCAGCGTTGACGCGAGAGGGCAAGCGGGAGCTACGCAGTATTTT.

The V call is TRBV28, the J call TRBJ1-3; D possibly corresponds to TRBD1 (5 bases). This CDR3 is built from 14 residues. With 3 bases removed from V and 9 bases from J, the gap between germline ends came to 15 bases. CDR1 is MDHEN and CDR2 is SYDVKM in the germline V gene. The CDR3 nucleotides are TGTGCCAGCAGTTTGGGGGGTCCAATCGGCACCATATATTTT. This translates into CASSLGGPIGTIYF.

CDR3 protein: CASSLKIVAEAFF. CDR3 nucleotides: TGTGCCAGCAGCTTAAAGATTGTCGCTGAAGCTTTCTTT. The gene calls are TRBV7-2 and TRBJ1-1; unclear D gene. The CDR3 consists of 13 residues. Germline V gene data show CDR1 as SGHTA and CDR2 as FQGNSA. The V gene lost 2 bases and the J gene lost 6 bases, with 10 bases spanning the gap.

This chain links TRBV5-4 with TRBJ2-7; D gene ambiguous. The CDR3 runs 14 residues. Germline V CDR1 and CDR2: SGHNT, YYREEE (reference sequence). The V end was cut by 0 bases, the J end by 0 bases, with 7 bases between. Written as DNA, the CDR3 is TGTGCCAGCAGCTTGGAGAAGCACTCCTACGAGCAGTACTTC. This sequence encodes CASSLEKHSYEQYF.

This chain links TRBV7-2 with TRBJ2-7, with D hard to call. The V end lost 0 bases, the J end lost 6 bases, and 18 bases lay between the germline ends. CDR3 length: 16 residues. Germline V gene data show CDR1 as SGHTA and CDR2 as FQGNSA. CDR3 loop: CASSLARLPDVGEQYF. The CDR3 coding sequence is TGTGCCAGCAGCTTAGCCCGACTCCCCGACGTAGGCGAGCAGTACTTC.

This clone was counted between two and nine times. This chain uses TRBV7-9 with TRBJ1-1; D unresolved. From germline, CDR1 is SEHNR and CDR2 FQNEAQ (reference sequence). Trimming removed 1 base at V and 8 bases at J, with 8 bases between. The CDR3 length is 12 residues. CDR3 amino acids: CASSLVFREAFF. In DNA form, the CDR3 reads TGTGCCAGCAGCTTAGTGTTCCGGGAAGCTTTCTTT.

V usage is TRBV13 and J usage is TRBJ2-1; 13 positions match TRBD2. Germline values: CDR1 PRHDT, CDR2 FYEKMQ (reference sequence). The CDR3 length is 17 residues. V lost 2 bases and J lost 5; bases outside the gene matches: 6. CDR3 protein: CASSLSTSGRTDNEQFF. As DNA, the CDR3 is TGTGCCAGCAGCTTATCGACTAGCGGGAGGACAGACAATGAGCAGTTCTTC. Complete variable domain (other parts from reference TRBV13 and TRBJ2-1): AAGVIQSPRHLIKEKRETATLKCYPIPRHDTVYWYQQGPGQDPQFLISFYEKMQSDKGSIPDRFSAQQFSDYHSELNMSSLELGDSALYFCASSLSTSGRTDNEQFFGPGTRLTVL.

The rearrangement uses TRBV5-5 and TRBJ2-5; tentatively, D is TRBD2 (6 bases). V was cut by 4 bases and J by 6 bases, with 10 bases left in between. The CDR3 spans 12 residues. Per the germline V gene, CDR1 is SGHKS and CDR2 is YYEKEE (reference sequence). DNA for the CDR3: TGTGCCAGCAGCCGGGGGATACAGACCCAGTACTTC. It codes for CASSRGIQTQYF.

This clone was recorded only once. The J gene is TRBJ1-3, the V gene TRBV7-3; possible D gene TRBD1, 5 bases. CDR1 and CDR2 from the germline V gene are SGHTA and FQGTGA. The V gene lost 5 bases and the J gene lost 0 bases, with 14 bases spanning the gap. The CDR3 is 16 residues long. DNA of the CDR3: TGTGCCAGCAGCCCCCGGGCAGGGAACTCTGGAAACACCATATATTTT. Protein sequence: CASSPRAGNSGNTIYF.

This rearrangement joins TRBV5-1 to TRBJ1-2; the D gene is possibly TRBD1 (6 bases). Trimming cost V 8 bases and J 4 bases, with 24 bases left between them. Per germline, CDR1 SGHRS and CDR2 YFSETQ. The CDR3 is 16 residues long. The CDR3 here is CASNIRPGAEGYGYTF. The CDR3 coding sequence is TGCGCCAGTAATATTCGACCGGGGGCGGAGGGCTATGGCTACACCTTC.

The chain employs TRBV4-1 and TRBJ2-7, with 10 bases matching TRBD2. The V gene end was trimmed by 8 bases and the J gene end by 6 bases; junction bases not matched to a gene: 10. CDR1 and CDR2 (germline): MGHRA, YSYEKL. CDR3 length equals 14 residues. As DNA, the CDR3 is TGCGCCAGCCGAGGGGGGACTAGCGCTTTCGAGCAGTACTTC. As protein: CASRGGTSAFEQYF.

CDR3 DNA: TGTGCCAGCAGCTTAGGTGCGTCAGGCGCTTCCACCAGAGCTTTCTTT. Its protein is CASSLGASGASTRAFF. The chain has TRBV7-8 and TRBJ1-1; unclear D gene. CDR1 SGHVS and CDR2 FQNEAQ come from the germline V gene. Trimming cost V 1 base and J 10 bases, with 22 bases left between them. The CDR3 runs 16 residues.

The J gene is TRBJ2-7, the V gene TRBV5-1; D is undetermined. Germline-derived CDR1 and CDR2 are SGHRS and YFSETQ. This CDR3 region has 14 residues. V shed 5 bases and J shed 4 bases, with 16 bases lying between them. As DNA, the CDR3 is TGCGCCAGCAGAGCCGGGTTCCCGAATTACGAGCAGTACTTC. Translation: CASRAGFPNYEQYF.

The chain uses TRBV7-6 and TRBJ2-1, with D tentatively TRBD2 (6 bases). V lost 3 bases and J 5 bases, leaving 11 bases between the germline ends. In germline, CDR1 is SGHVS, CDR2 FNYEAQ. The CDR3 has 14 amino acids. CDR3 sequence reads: CASSLGGVNNEQFF. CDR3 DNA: TGTGCCAGCAGCTTGGGCGGGGTCAACAATGAGCAGTTCTTC. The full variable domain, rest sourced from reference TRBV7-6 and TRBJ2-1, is GAGVSQSPRYKVTKRGQDVALRCDPISGHVSLYWYRQALGQGPEFLTYFNYEAQQDKSGLPNDRFSAERPEGSISTLTIQRTEQRDSAMYRCASSLGGVNNEQFFGPGTRLTVL.

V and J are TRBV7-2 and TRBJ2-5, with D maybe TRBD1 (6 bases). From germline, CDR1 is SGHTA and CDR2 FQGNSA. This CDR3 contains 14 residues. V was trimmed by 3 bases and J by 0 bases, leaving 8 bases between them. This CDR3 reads CASSLDRYQETQYF. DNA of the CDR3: TGTGCCAGCAGCTTGGACAGATACCAAGAGACCCAGTACTTC.

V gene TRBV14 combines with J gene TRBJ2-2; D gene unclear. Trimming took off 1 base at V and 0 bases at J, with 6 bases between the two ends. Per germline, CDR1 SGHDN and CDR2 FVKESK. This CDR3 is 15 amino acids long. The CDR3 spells CASSQVRANTGELFF. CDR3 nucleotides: TGTGCCAGCAGCCAAGTAAGGGCGAACACCGGGGAGCTGTTTTTT.